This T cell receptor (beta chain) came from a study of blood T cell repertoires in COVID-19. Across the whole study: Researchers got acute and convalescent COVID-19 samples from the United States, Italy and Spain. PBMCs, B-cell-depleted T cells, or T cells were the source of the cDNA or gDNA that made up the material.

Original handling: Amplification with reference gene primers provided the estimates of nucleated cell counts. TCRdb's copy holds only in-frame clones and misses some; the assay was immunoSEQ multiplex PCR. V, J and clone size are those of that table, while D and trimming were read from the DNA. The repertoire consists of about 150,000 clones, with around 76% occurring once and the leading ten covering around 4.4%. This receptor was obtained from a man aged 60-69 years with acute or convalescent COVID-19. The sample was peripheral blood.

As DNA, the CDR3 is TGTGCCAGCAGCCCCTCGGGGGGGATTGTTAATAATTCACCCCTCCACTTT. It yields the protein CASSPSGGIVNNSPLHF. The rearrangement uses TRBV7-9 and TRBJ1-6; possible D gene TRBD1, 5 bases. Trimming shortened V by 5 bases and J by 5 bases, and 19 bases separated the two germline ends. The length of the CDR3 is 17 residues. Germline CDR1 and CDR2: SEHNR and FQNEAQ (reference sequence).